Shown below are 18 T cell receptor beta chains from a single sample sequenced in a study of T cells in Graves' hyperthyroidism and ophthalmopathy. The CDR3 regions of TCR beta were amplified from RNA transcripts. The primer set for the first-round RT-PCR of the TCR CDR3 was HTBI. TCRdb re-called the multiplex PCR reads through MiXCR, storing one row per CDR3 protein. Of around 520,000 distinct CDR3 sequences detected, about 15% appear once; the ten largest clones hold less than 20%. The sequencing input was blood. The receptors come from a young woman with Graves' hyperthyroidism.

The chain couples TRBV20-1 to TRBJ2-1; D not resolved. Trimming removed 2 bases at V and 3 bases at J, with 11 bases between. The CDR3 spans 14 residues. Germline CDR1 reads DFQATT; CDR2 reads SNEGSKA (reference sequence). The CDR3 region has the DNA TGCAGTGCTAGATCCGGTGCTATCTACAATGAGCAGTTCTTC. Protein product: CSARSGAIYNEQFF.

This clonotype was seen a handful of times. The rearrangement joins TRBV3-1 to TRBJ1-2, with TRBD1 matching 7 bases. The germline V gene has CDR1 LGHDT and CDR2 YNNKEL (reference sequence). With V trimmed by 4 bases and J by 9 bases, 8 bases remained unmatched. This CDR3 is 13 amino acids long. CDR3 protein: CASSPRTGDSYTF. The CDR3 DNA follows: TGTGCCAGCAGCCCCCGGACAGGCGATAGCTACACCTTC.

The rearrangement links TRBV10-2 to TRBJ1-2; 7 bases agree with TRBD1. The V segment lost 2 bases and the J segment 9 bases; nucleotides outside the gene matches: 6. Germline values: CDR1 WSHSY, CDR2 SAAADI. The CDR3 is 13 residues long. The CDR3 DNA reads TGCGCCAGCAGTGAGCCTCCGGGACAGCGCTACACCTTC. Protein sequence: CASSEPPGQRYTF.

There are many counts of this clonotype. The rearrangement links TRBV29-1 to TRBJ2-1; 10 bases map to TRBD2. After removal of 4 bases from V and 6 bases from J, the junction contained 3 bases not matched to a gene. Germline CDR1 SQVTM, CDR2 ANQGSEA. The CDR3 runs 13 residues. CDR3: CSVGTSGSNEQFF. CDR3 nucleotide sequence: TGCAGCGTTGGGACTAGCGGCTCCAATGAGCAGTTCTTC.

This clonotype has at least ten counts. The rearrangement uses TRBV2 and TRBJ2-4; either TRBD1 or TRBD2 may fit D (5 bases each). The CDR3 has 14 amino acids. The V end lost 3 bases, the J end lost 2 bases, and 8 bases lay between the germline ends. CDR1 is SNHLY, CDR2 FYNNEI, per germline. CDR3 sequence reads: CASSDPGPKNIQYF. The DNA for the CDR3 is TGTGCCAGCAGTGATCCGGGGCCCAAAAACATTCAGTACTTC.

The V and J genes are TRBV29-1 and TRBJ2-6; TRBD2 is a possible D gene (5 bases). V shed 2 bases and J shed 0 bases, with 11 bases lying between them. This CDR3 has 16 amino acids. Per germline, CDR1 SQVTM and CDR2 ANQGSEA. In DNA, the CDR3 is TGCAGCGTTGAATTCTCGGGGATCTCTGGGGCCAACGTCCTGACTTTC. Translating it yields CSVEFSGISGANVLTF.

There are a few counts of this clonotype. V and J are TRBV15 and TRBJ1-3; no clear D gene. V lost 3 bases and J 8 bases, leaving 14 bases between the germline ends. CDR1 and CDR2 from the germline V gene are LNHNV and YYDKDF (reference sequence). The CDR3 spans 14 residues. The DNA of the CDR3 is TGTGCCACCAGCAGGGACGTCGGGTTGGACACCATATATTTT. It yields the protein CATSRDVGLDTIYF. The full variable domain, with the rest looked up from reference TRBV15 and TRBJ1-3, is DAMVIQNPRYQVTQFGKPVTLSCSQTLNHNVMYWYQQKSSQAPKLLFHYYDKDFNNEADTPDNFQSRRPNTSFCFLDIRSPGLGDTAMYLCATSRDVGLDTIYFGEGSWLTVV.

This clonotype was picked up many times. The rearrangement joins TRBV14 to TRBJ2-5, with D perhaps matching TRBD1 or TRBD2 (6 bases each). CDR3 length: 15 residues. Trimming cost V 3 bases and J 1 base, with 12 bases left between them. In germline, CDR1 is SGHDN, CDR2 FVKESK. The CDR3 DNA is TGTGCCAGCAGCCATTGGGGGGCTCTCCAAGAGACCCAGTACTTC. Protein: CASSHWGALQETQYF.

This clonotype was seen many times. This sequence joins TRBV4-1 and TRBJ2-7, with D possibly matching TRBD2 (6 bases). Germline V gene lookup returns CDR1 MGHRA and CDR2 YSYEKL. The V end was cut by 1 base, the J end by 7 bases, with 17 bases between. CDR3 size: 15 residues. CDR3 DNA: TGCGCCAGCAGCCAAGTGGTCGGGAGCAAGGGTGAGCAGTACGTC. As protein: CASSQVVGSKGEQYV.

The chain links TRBV4-1 to TRBJ1-1; D unclear. The CDR3 contains 13 residues. Trimming removed 1 base from V and 8 bases from J, with 11 bases in between. Germline CDR1 is MGHRA and CDR2 is YSYEKL. The CDR3 is CASSQGLWREAFF. DNA for the CDR3: TGCGCCAGCAGCCAAGGTCTTTGGAGGGAAGCTTTCTTT.

This clonotype has ten or more counts. V usage is TRBV7-9 and J usage is TRBJ2-4; D perhaps matches TRBD1 (5 bases). The V and J ends lost 2 bases and 5 bases respectively, with 13 bases between them. Germline loops: CDR1 SEHNR, CDR2 FQNEAQ (reference sequence). The CDR3 consists of 15 residues. Here the CDR3 reads CASSLIVGAENIQYF. In DNA, the CDR3 is TGTGCCAGCAGCTTAATAGTAGGGGCCGAAAACATTCAGTACTTC.

Many counts were recorded for this clonotype. V is TRBV6-1 and J is TRBJ2-3, with D unresolved. This CDR3 is 14 amino acids long. Germline CDR1 is MNHNS and CDR2 is SASEGT. Trimming cost V 3 bases and J 1 base, with 8 bases left between them. CDR3 nucleotides: TGTGCCAGCAGTGAGATGGGTGGCACAGATACGCAGTATTTT. The encoded protein is CASSEMGGTDTQYF.

The V call is TRBV25-1, the J call TRBJ2-7; TRBD2 agrees at 7 bases. J gave up 4 bases and V 1 base, and 7 bases lay outside the gene matches. The germline gives CDR1 MGHDK, CDR2 SYGVNS. The CDR3 consists of 15 residues. The CDR3 DNA reads TGTGCCAGCAGTGAATCCTCGGGGGGAAGGTACGAGCAGTACTTC. As protein: CASSESSGGRYEQYF.

This clonotype was counted many times. V is TRBV19 and J is TRBJ2-7; 11 bases are a match to TRBD2. Germline V gene lookup returns CDR1 LNHDA and CDR2 SQIVND (reference sequence). The CDR3 spans 15 residues. V dropped 4 bases and J dropped 3; count of bases not matched to a gene: 5. The CDR3 nucleotides are TGTGCCAGTAGTAGCGGAACTAGCGGGAGCTACGAGCAGTACTTC. Protein product: CASSSGTSGSYEQYF.

The gene calls are TRBV9 and TRBJ2-1, with 14 bases that match TRBD2. The J segment lost 8 bases and the V segment lost 0 bases, leaving 7 bases of the junction unmatched. There are 17 residues in the CDR3. Per the germline V gene, CDR1 is SGDLS and CDR2 is YYNGEE. The CDR3 DNA is TGTGCCAGCAGCGTAGCTTTGGGACTAGCGGGAGAGGATGAGCAGTTCTTC. Amino acid sequence: CASSVALGLAGEDEQFF.

This chain connects TRBV20-1 to TRBJ1-1; TRBD1 might be the D (5 bases). Trimming cost V 3 bases and J 6 bases, with 11 bases left between them. Per the germline V gene, CDR1 is DFQATT and CDR2 is SNEGSKA (reference sequence). The CDR3 is 12 residues long. The CDR3 bases are TGCAGTGCTAGTGTGGGGGGGTCTGAAGCTTTCTTT. It translates to CSASVGGSEAFF.

This clonotype was recorded at least ten times. The chain is built from TRBV27 and TRBJ1-5, with unresolved D. Germline loops: CDR1 MNHEY, CDR2 SMNVEV (reference sequence). There are 15 residues in the CDR3. V lost 3 bases to trimming and J lost 0 bases, with 9 bases between them. CDR3 sequence: CASSFNSNSNQPQHF. CDR3 DNA: TGTGCCAGCAGTTTCAACAGTAATAGCAATCAGCCCCAGCATTTT.

J is TRBJ1-1 and V is TRBV6-4; D is unresolved. The V gene's germline CDR1 is MRHNA and CDR2 SNTAGT. V was shortened by 6 bases and J by 1 base, with 9 bases between the two germline ends. This CDR3 comprises 13 residues. CDR3 bases: TGTGCCAGCAGCTCTCGATCGAACACTGAAGCTTTCTTT. Protein: CASSSRSNTEAFF.